Presented here are 21 T cell receptor beta chains from one specimen sequenced in a study of T cell responses to AZD1222 COVID-19 vaccine. Sequenced by immunoSEQ multiplex PCR; TCRdb stores in-frame clones only, minus some. The repertoire holds about 150,000 clones, with around nine tenths as singletons. Here the sequenced sample was peripheral blood, taken 28 days after the second AZD1222 dose. The receptors come from an adult who received the AZD1222 COVID-19 vaccine.

The gene calls are TRBV6-6 and TRBJ2-7, with D possibly being TRBD2 (6 bases). Germline assignment: CDR1 MNHNY and CDR2 SVGAGI (reference sequence). This CDR3 is built from 13 residues. V gave up 6 bases and J gave up 0 bases, with 9 bases separating them. CDR3 DNA: TGTGCCAGCAGCGTGGGGGGCTCCTACGAGCAGTACTTC. Protein: CASSVGGSYEQYF.

The rearrangement uses TRBV5-1 and TRBJ1-2; 7 nucleotides align to TRBD1. The CDR3 contains 13 residues. Germline CDR1 SGHRS, CDR2 YFSETQ. V dropped 3 bases and J dropped 6; count of bases not matched to a gene: 5. The CDR3 protein is CASSYQGEDGYTF. In DNA, the CDR3 is TGCGCCAGCAGCTATCAGGGGGAGGATGGCTACACCTTC. Complete variable domain (other parts from reference TRBV5-1 and TRBJ1-2): KAGVTQTPRYLIKTRGQQVTLSCSPISGHRSVSWYQQTPGQGLQFLFEYFSETQRNKGNFPGRFSGRQFSNSRSEMNVSTLELGDSALYLCASSYQGEDGYTFGSGTRLTVV.

The chain uses TRBV2 and TRBJ1-6; the match to TRBD1 covers 10 bases. Germline CDR1 SNHLY, CDR2 FYNNEI. With 7 bases clipped from V and 14 bases from J, the junction kept 8 bases outside the gene matches. The CDR3 consists of 13 residues. This CDR3 is CASNGQGEGALHF. DNA for the CDR3: TGTGCCAGCAACGGACAGGGGGAAGGGGCCCTCCACTTT.

The chain uses TRBV28 and TRBJ2-7; D not resolved. V was clipped by 3 bases and J by 4 bases, with 16 bases between them. The CDR3 consists of 15 residues. Germline CDR1 reads MDHEN; CDR2 reads SYDVKM. The CDR3 sequence: CASSLERENPYEQYF. The CDR3 DNA sequence: TGTGCCAGCAGTTTGGAAAGAGAAAATCCTTACGAGCAGTACTTC.

V is TRBV10-2 and J is TRBJ2-7, with 8 bases fitting TRBD2. The V segment lost 7 bases and the J segment 2 bases; nucleotides outside the gene matches: 7. Germline CDR1 and CDR2: WSHSY and SAAADI. The CDR3 is made up of 14 amino acids. The CDR3 region is CASNSGSRAYEQYF. The CDR3 DNA reads as TGCGCCAGCAACAGCGGGAGTAGGGCCTACGAGCAGTACTTC.

The gene calls are TRBV7-9 and TRBJ1-3; D ambiguous. This CDR3 is built from 11 residues. Per the germline V gene, CDR1 is SEHNR and CDR2 is FQNEAQ (reference sequence). V was trimmed by 9 bases and J by 7 bases, leaving 10 bases between them. Here the CDR3 DNA reads TGTGCCAGGGGGTACGGGAACACCATATATTTT. Translated: CARGYGNTIYF.

The chain carries TRBV18 and TRBJ1-6; a possible D gene is TRBD1 (5 bases). The CDR3 covers 15 residues. The germline gives CDR1 KGHSH, CDR2 LQKENI. The V end lost 3 bases, the J end lost 5 bases, and 11 bases lay between the germline ends. CDR3 bases: TGTGCCAGCTCACCGACCGGGGGGAATAATTCACCCCTCCACTTT. Protein sequence: CASSPTGGNNSPLHF.

The V and J genes are TRBV5-1 and TRBJ1-2; no firm D call. Germline values: CDR1 SGHRS, CDR2 YFSETQ. The CDR3 has 12 amino acids. V was trimmed by 2 bases and J by 6 bases, leaving 8 bases between them. The CDR3 loop is CASSLWDDGYTF. The CDR3 DNA sequence: TGCGCCAGCAGCTTATGGGATGATGGCTACACCTTC.

V and J are TRBV3-1 (or the pseudogene TRBV3-2) and TRBJ2-1; D perhaps matches TRBD2 (5 bases). The germline V gene encodes CDR1 LGHDT and CDR2 YNNKEL (reference sequence). The CDR3 runs 14 residues. The V gene lost 4 bases and the J gene lost 8 bases, with 15 bases spanning the gap. CDR3 loop: CASSPLLGTHEQFF. The CDR3 DNA follows: TGTGCCAGCAGCCCCCTACTAGGTACCCATGAGCAGTTCTTC.

This chain joins TRBV6-1 and TRBJ1-2, with a weak D call TRBD1 (6 bases). Trimming removed 1 base at V and 3 bases at J, with 12 bases between. This CDR3 is 15 amino acids long. The germline gives CDR1 MNHNS, CDR2 SASEGT. CDR3 nucleotide sequence: TGTGCCAGCAGTGAAGATCGGGGGGCATACTATGGCTACACCTTC. Its translation: CASSEDRGAYYGYTF.

This clone showed up just a few times. The chain is built from TRBV19 and TRBJ1-5, with D possibly being TRBD1 (6 bases). V was shortened by 9 bases and J by 7 bases, with 22 bases between the two germline ends. The CDR3 consists of 15 residues. The germline V gene has CDR1 LNHDA and CDR2 SQIVND (reference sequence). Written as DNA, the CDR3 is TGTGCCAGCCGACCGCGAGGAGGGGGAGGACAGCCCCAGCATTTT. Encoded protein: CASRPRGGGGQPQHF.

The CDR3 coding sequence is TGTGCCTGGAGCGGGGCGCTCAAAAACACCGGGGAGCTGTTTTTT. Its protein product is CAWSGALKNTGELFF. The V and J genes are TRBV30 and TRBJ2-2; D may match TRBD1 or TRBD2 (5 bases each). The CDR3 consists of 15 residues. Between the trimmed V and J ends, which lost 3 bases and 2 bases, there was a span of 13 bases. The germline gives CDR1 GTSNPN, CDR2 SVGIG (reference sequence). The whole variable domain, filled in from reference TRBV30 and TRBJ2-2, reads SQTIHQWPATLVQPVGSPLSLECTVEGTSNPNLYWYRQAAGRGLQLLFYSVGIGQISSEVPQNLSASRPQDRQFILSSKKLLLSDSGFYLCAWSGALKNTGELFFGEGSRLTVL.

This rearrangement joins TRBV5-1 to TRBJ1-2; 9 nucleotides align to TRBD1. CDR3 length: 14 residues. V lost 4 bases, J lost 8 bases, and 9 bases stayed unmatched. Germline CDR1 SGHRS, CDR2 YFSETQ. The CDR3 region has the DNA TGCGCCAGCAGCCCGATGGGACAGGGTCAAGGCTACACCTTC. Protein product: CASSPMGQGQGYTF. Full variable domain (outside the CDR3, taken from reference TRBV5-1 and TRBJ1-2): KAGVTQTPRYLIKTRGQQVTLSCSPISGHRSVSWYQQTPGQGLQFLFEYFSETQRNKGNFPGRFSGRQFSNSRSEMNVSTLELGDSALYLCASSPMGQGQGYTFGSGTRLTVV.

This clone appeared a single time. The rearrangement uses TRBV4-1 and TRBJ2-1, with 8 nucleotides matching TRBD2. Germline-derived CDR1 and CDR2 are MGHRA and YSYEKL. This CDR3 has 17 residues. V was clipped by 0 bases and J by 5 bases; unmatched bases: 9. CDR3 bases: TGCGCCAGCAGCCAAGATTGGGCCCTAGCGGGCGACAATGAGCAGTTCTTC. Protein product: CASSQDWALAGDNEQFF.

The chain is built from TRBV18 and TRBJ1-1, with unresolved D. Germline CDR1 reads KGHSH; CDR2 reads LQKENI. Trimming shortened V by 6 bases and J by 0 bases, and 14 bases separated the two germline ends. The CDR3 runs to 15 residues. CDR3 bases: TGTGCCAGCTCTGGATTGGGAAACCTGAACACTGAAGCTTTCTTT. It codes for CASSGLGNLNTEAFF.

The rearrangement links TRBV5-1 to TRBJ2-2, with TRBD1 matching 9 bases. This CDR3 comprises 16 residues. Germline CDR1 and CDR2: SGHRS and YFSETQ. J gave up 6 bases and V 4 bases, and 10 bases lay outside the gene matches. This CDR3 is CASSPGQGWTSGELFF. The CDR3, as DNA: TGCGCCAGCAGCCCGGGACAGGGCTGGACTTCCGGGGAGCTGTTTTTT.

The chain uses TRBV21-1 and TRBJ2-1; TRBD2, as called in the table, went unchecked against the DNA. TRBV21-1 is listed as a pseudogene. The CDR3 is 18 amino acids. The CDR3 reads CASSKMGLAGGPHREQFF. The CDR3 nucleotides are TGTGCCAGCAGCAAAATGGGACTAGCGGGAGGGCCCCACCGGGAGCAGTTCTTC.

This clone has a handful of counts. The genes are TRBV7-2 and TRBJ1-1; no firm D call. The V end lost 5 bases, the J end lost 0 bases, and 13 bases lay between the germline ends. Germline V gene lookup returns CDR1 SGHTA and CDR2 FQGNSA. The CDR3 length is 15 residues. The CDR3 nucleotides read TGTGCCAGCAGCGGGCGAGGACGGATGAACACTGAAGCTTTCTTT. Protein product: CASSGRGRMNTEAFF.

This clone is medium-sized. The same CDR3 also results from other DNA sequences found in this sample. This chain joins TRBV5-1 and TRBJ1-1; D is unresolved. Trimming shortened V by 0 bases and J by 3 bases, and 9 bases separated the two germline ends. This CDR3 contains 14 residues. Germline V CDR1 and CDR2: SGHRS, YFSETQ. CDR3 sequence (DNA): TGCGCCAGCAGCTTGGCAGGCGGATACACTGAAGCTTTCTTT. It codes for CASSLAGGYTEAFF.

The DNA for the CDR3 is TGTGCCACCAGTGACCCAGGACGGGGGAATGAGCAGTTCTTC. Protein sequence: CATSDPGRGNEQFF. The V call is TRBV24-1, the J call TRBJ2-1; D is perhaps TRBD2 (6 bases). Per germline, CDR1 KGHDR and CDR2 SFDVKD. Trimming removed 4 bases at V and 7 bases at J, with 13 bases between. This CDR3 spans 14 amino acids.

CDR3 in DNA: TGTGCCAGCAGCGTAGCTTTACAAGCGGGGGGGGACCAAGAGACCCAGTACTTC. This sequence encodes CASSVALQAGGDQETQYF. V gene TRBV9 combines with J gene TRBJ2-5; TRBD2 matches at 10 bases. The ends lost 0 bases at V and 0 bases at J; junction bases unmatched: 8. The CDR3 length is 18 residues. CDR1 is SGDLS and CDR2 is YYNGEE in the germline V gene. The variable domain in full, completed from reference TRBV9 and TRBJ2-5, reads DSGVTQTPKHLITATGQRVTLRCSPRSGDLSVYWYQQSLDQGLQFLIQYYNGEERAKGNILERFSAQQFPDLHSELNLSSLELGDSALYFCASSVALQAGGDQETQYFGPGTRLLVL.